A selection of T cell receptor beta chains follows, all from one sample in a study of blood T cell repertoires in COVID-19. Data came from immunoSEQ multiplex PCR; TCRdb stores just in-frame clones and leaves some out. This table has approximately 300,000 clones, 90% appearing once. The specimen sequenced was PBMCs or T cells enriched from blood (not recorded which). The receptors stem from a woman in her 30s who had been exposed to COVID-19. Both conserved end residues are part of each CDR3. The D gene is left open where the match is weak. Where a row states a size, it is once, few, many or the class of an expanded clone; other rows omit it.

j_gene | abundance | v_gene | d_gene | len | CDR3aa | CDR3nt
TRBJ2-5 | - | TRBV5-4 | TRBD2 | 16 | CASSFFLAGGQETQYF | TGTGCCAGCAGCTTTTTTCTAGCGGGGGGTCAGGAGACCCAGTACTTC
TRBJ1-2 | - | TRBV7-3 | - | 13 | CASSQSHNYGYTF | TGTGCCAGCAGCCAGTCGCACAACTATGGCTACACCTTC
TRBJ1-1 | - | TRBV5-4 | - | 13 | CASSRSDGTEAFF | TGTGCCAGCAGCCGATCAGATGGTACTGAAGCTTTCTTT
TRBJ1-1 | - | TRBV27 | - | 13 | CASSGTRREIAFF | TGTGCCAGCAGTGGCACCCGGAGGGAGATAGCTTTCTTT
TRBJ2-1 | - | TRBV7-9 | TRBD1 | 17 | CASNRSPGTGYYNEQFF | TGTGCCAGCAACCGATCCCCCGGGACAGGGTACTACAATGAGCAGTTCTTC
TRBJ2-4 | - | TRBV9 | - | 13 | CASSLDQGHIQYF | TGTGCCAGCAGCCTGGATCAGGGGCACATTCAGTACTTC
TRBJ1-5 | - | TRBV30 | TRBD1 | 16 | CAWSGQGGLSNQPQHF | TGTGCCTGGAGTGGACAGGGGGGACTTAGCAATCAGCCCCAGCATTTT
TRBJ2-3 | - | TRBV7-9 | TRBD1 | 16 | CASSLVGDSSTDTQYF | TGTGCCAGCAGCTTAGTGGGGGACAGTAGCACAGATACGCAGTATTTT
TRBJ1-1 | - | TRBV19 | TRBD1 | 15 | CASSTRTGGNTEAFF | TGTGCCAGTAGTACCCGGACAGGGGGGAACACTGAAGCTTTCTTT
TRBJ2-7 | - | TRBV21-1 | - | 14 | CASSTSVKRHEQYF | TGTGCCAGCAGCACCTCGGTAAAGAGGCACGAGCAGTACTTC
TRBJ2-7 | - | TRBV5-5 | - | 17 | CASSLVHRDGGTYEQYF | TGTGCCAGCAGCTTGGTTCACCGGGACGGGGGTACCTACGAGCAGTACTTC
TRBJ1-5 | - | TRBV7-8 | - | 15 | CASSSLRGRDQPQHF | TGTGCCAGCAGCTCCCTGAGGGGGAGGGATCAGCCCCAGCATTTT
TRBJ2-7 | - | TRBV15 | TRBD1 | 16 | CATSRDLWTGANEQYF | TGTGCCACCAGCAGAGATCTGTGGACAGGGGCGAACGAGCAGTACTTC
TRBJ1-2 | - | TRBV5-1 | - | 12 | CASSLGRVGYTF | TGCGCCAGCAGCTTGGGCAGGGTCGGCTACACCTTC
TRBJ1-2 | - | TRBV30 | - | 16 | CAWRNTGHSGRGGYTF | TGTGCCTGGAGGAACACGGGGCACTCAGGGAGGGGCGGCTACACCTTC
TRBJ1-2 | - | TRBV5-1 | TRBD1 | 16 | CASREMKTGGLAGYTF | TGCGCCAGCAGGGAAATGAAGACAGGGGGTCTCGCTGGCTACACCTTC
TRBJ2-3 | - | TRBV27 | - | 15 | CASTLGDSRTDTQYF | TGTGCCAGCACCCTGGGGGACTCACGCACAGATACGCAGTATTTT
TRBJ1-2 | - | TRBV2 | - | 13 | CASSEVRSYGYTF | TGTGCCAGCAGTGAGGTCAGATCCTATGGCTACACCTTC
TRBJ1-1 | once | TRBV9 | - | 15 | CASSVVSRADTEAFF | TGTGCCAGCAGCGTAGTAAGCAGGGCAGACACTGAAGCTTTCTTT
TRBJ1-3 | - | TRBV19 | - | 14 | CASSVLNAGNTIYF | TGTGCCAGTAGTGTATTGAACGCGGGAAACACCATATATTTT
TRBJ1-4 | - | TRBV4-1 | TRBD1 | 15 | CASSQTDRVPEKLFF | TGCGCCAGCAGTCAAACGGACAGGGTGCCGGAAAAACTGTTTTTT
TRBJ2-1 | - | TRBV5-1 | TRBD2 | 15 | CASSLTSGTYNEQFF | TGCGCCAGCAGCTTGACTAGCGGGACCTACAATGAGCAGTTCTTC
TRBJ1-5 | - | TRBV3-1/TRBV3-2 | - | 13 | CASSHIYNQPQHF | TGTGCCAGCAGCCACATCTACAATCAGCCCCAGCATTTT
TRBJ1-3 | - | TRBV14 | - | 14 | CASSRTVSGNTIYF | TGTGCCAGCAGCCGGACAGTCTCTGGAAACACCATATATTTT
TRBJ2-7 | - | TRBV3-1/TRBV3-2 | - | 13 | CASSGGGPYEQYF | TGTGCCAGCAGCGGTGGGGGCCCCTACGAGCAGTACTTC
TRBJ1-5 | - | TRBV6-1 | - | 18 | CASSGKGGARVGNQPQHF | TGTGCCAGCAGTGGAAAGGGGGGGGCGCGGGTTGGCAATCAGCCCCAGCATTTT
TRBJ1-4 | few | TRBV6-4 | - | 14 | CASSETGSNEKLFF | TGTGCCAGCAGTGAAACAGGGTCGAATGAAAAACTGTTTTTT
TRBJ1-1 | - | TRBV4-2 | TRBD1 | 14 | CASSHSPRDSEAFF | TGTGCCAGCAGCCATTCCCCCCGGGACAGTGAAGCTTTCTTT
TRBJ2-1 | - | TRBV11-2 | - | 14 | CASSLFASYNEQFF | TGTGCCAGCAGCTTATTTGCCAGCTACAATGAGCAGTTCTTC